A selection of T cell receptor beta chains follows, all from one sample in a study of immune characterization of retroperitoneal liposarcoma. TCRdb reanalysed the PCR reads using MiXCR and keeps one entry per CDR3 protein. Among 9,500 to 14,000 distinct CDR3 sequences listed, about 50% were seen once. Sequencing was performed on tumor tissue. The source of these receptors is a female donor with retroperitoneal liposarcoma. The CDR3 runs from the conserved cysteine through the conserved F or W. A D gene is named only where the DNA matches it firmly. Not all rows give a size; the values are once, few, many and, for expanded clones, a class.

CDR3 length: 14
V gene: TRBV27
D gene: .
clone size: .
J gene: TRBJ1-1
CDR3 protein: CASSLAGRNTEAFF
CDR3 DNA: TGTGCCAGCAGTTTGGCAGGGCGGAACACTGAAGCTTTCTTT

CDR3 length: 18
V gene: TRBV6-9
D gene: TRBD2
clone size: .
J gene: TRBJ2-6
CDR3 protein: CATTGLAGGGSGANVLTF
CDR3 DNA: TGTGCCACAACGGGACTAGCGGGAGGGGGGTCTGGGGCCAACGTCCTGACTTTC

CDR3 length: 13
V gene: TRBV6-4
D gene: .
clone size: medium-sized
J gene: TRBJ2-1
CDR3 protein: CASAAAGYNEQFF
CDR3 DNA: TGTGCCAGCGCGGCAGCAGGTTACAATGAGCAGTTCTTC

CDR3 length: 15
V gene: TRBV7-2
D gene: TRBD2
clone size: few
J gene: TRBJ2-5
CDR3 protein: CASSLTSGGGETQYF
CDR3 DNA: TGTGCCAGCAGCTTAACTAGCGGGGGCGGGGAGACCCAGTACTTC

CDR3 length: 15
V gene: TRBV30
D gene: .
clone size: few
J gene: TRBJ2-2
CDR3 protein: CAWSSGYRNTGELFF
CDR3 DNA: TGTGCCTGGAGTTCAGGGTATAGGAACACCGGGGAGCTGTTTTTT

CDR3 length: 17
V gene: TRBV6-1
D gene: TRBD2
clone size: .
J gene: TRBJ2-1
CDR3 protein: CASSTLRELGSYNEQFF
CDR3 DNA: TGTGCCAGCTCTACTTTGCGGGAGCTTGGGTCCTACAATGAGCAGTTCTTC

CDR3 length: 16
V gene: TRBV11-2
D gene: TRBD2
clone size: .
J gene: TRBJ2-1
CDR3 protein: CASSLAGLAGVGEQFF
CDR3 DNA: TGTGCCAGCAGCTTAGCCGGACTAGCGGGAGTTGGAGAGCAGTTCTTC

CDR3 length: 13
V gene: TRBV6-5
D gene: .
clone size: few
J gene: TRBJ2-7
CDR3 protein: CASSTPTSYEQYF
CDR3 DNA: TGTGCCAGCAGCACCCCGACCTCCTACGAGCAGTACTTC

CDR3 length: 19
V gene: TRBV6-1
D gene: .
clone size: many
J gene: TRBJ2-6
CDR3 protein: CASSVLAGSLSSGANVLTF
CDR3 DNA: TGTGCCAGCAGTGTCCTGGCCGGGAGTCTTAGCTCTGGGGCCAACGTCCTGACTTTC

CDR3 length: 14
V gene: TRBV6-8
D gene: .
clone size: .
J gene: TRBJ1-1
CDR3 protein: CASSYLVRNTEAFF
CDR3 DNA: TGTGCCAGCAGTTATTTAGTGAGGAACACTGAAGCTTTCTTT

CDR3 length: 16
V gene: TRBV6-6
D gene: TRBD2
clone size: .
J gene: TRBJ2-3
CDR3 protein: CASRAGLAGGLDTQYF
CDR3 DNA: TGTGCCAGCAGGGCCGGACTAGCGGGGGGGCTGGATACGCAGTATTTT

CDR3 length: 11
V gene: TRBV7-3
D gene: .
clone size: .
J gene: TRBJ2-1
CDR3 protein: CASSSGPEQFF
CDR3 DNA: TGTGCCAGCAGCTCCGGGCCAGAGCAGTTCTTC

CDR3 length: 18
V gene: TRBV6-2/TRBV6-3
D gene: TRBD1
clone size: .
J gene: TRBJ2-5
CDR3 protein: CASRMDTLDGTDQETQYF
CDR3 DNA: TGTGCCAGCAGGATGGACACATTGGACGGGACAGACCAAGAGACCCAGTACTTC

CDR3 length: 14
V gene: TRBV6-1
D gene: TRBD2
clone size: medium-sized
J gene: TRBJ2-1
CDR3 protein: CASKVAGGDSEQFF
CDR3 DNA: TGTGCCAGCAAGGTGGCGGGAGGGGATAGTGAGCAGTTCTTC

CDR3 length: 13
V gene: TRBV6-1
D gene: .
clone size: medium-sized
J gene: TRBJ1-2
CDR3 protein: CASSGTENYGYTF
CDR3 DNA: TGTGCCAGCAGTGGGACCGAAAACTATGGCTACACCTTC

CDR3 length: 15
V gene: TRBV28
D gene: .
clone size: few
J gene: TRBJ2-7
CDR3 protein: CASIQRGILRYEQYF
CDR3 DNA: TGTGCCAGCATCCAGAGAGGGATTTTAAGGTACGAGCAGTACTTC

CDR3 length: 15
V gene: TRBV27
D gene: .
clone size: .
J gene: TRBJ2-1
CDR3 protein: CASSFPQGNYNEQFF
CDR3 DNA: TGTGCCAGCAGTTTCCCCCAGGGGAATTACAATGAGCAGTTCTTC

CDR3 length: 15
V gene: TRBV27
D gene: .
clone size: .
J gene: TRBJ1-4
CDR3 protein: CASSIAGQTNEKLFF
CDR3 DNA: TGTGCCAGCAGTATTGCGGGACAAACTAATGAAAAACTGTTTTTT

CDR3 length: 14
V gene: TRBV27
D gene: TRBD2
clone size: medium-sized
J gene: TRBJ2-1
CDR3 protein: CASSPARTSGTLFF
CDR3 DNA: TGTGCCAGCAGTCCCGCTCGGACTAGCGGGACTCTGTTCTTC

CDR3 length: 14
V gene: TRBV6-1
D gene: .
clone size: .
J gene: TRBJ2-5
CDR3 protein: CASSEYRGEETQYF
CDR3 DNA: TGTGCCAGCAGTGAATATAGAGGGGAGGAGACCCAGTACTTC

CDR3 length: 15
V gene: TRBV12-3/TRBV12-4
D gene: .
clone size: few
J gene: TRBJ1-1
CDR3 protein: CASSFYGQGITEAFF
CDR3 DNA: TGTGCCAGCAGTTTCTACGGGCAGGGGATTACTGAAGCTTTCTTT

CDR3 length: 15
V gene: TRBV7-2
D gene: TRBD1
clone size: .
J gene: TRBJ2-1
CDR3 protein: CASSSMDRAQDEQFF
CDR3 DNA: TGTGCCAGCAGCTCGATGGACAGGGCCCAAGACGAGCAGTTCTTC

CDR3 length: 13
V gene: TRBV12-3/TRBV12-4
D gene: .
clone size: .
J gene: TRBJ2-4
CDR3 protein: CASRIRSYNEQYF
CDR3 DNA: TGTGCCAGCAGGATCCGATCCTACAATGAGCAGTACTTC

CDR3 length: 13
V gene: TRBV7-8
D gene: TRBD1
clone size: medium-sized
J gene: TRBJ2-3
CDR3 protein: CASQTGYTDTQYF
CDR3 DNA: TGTGCCAGCCAGACAGGGTACACAGATACGCAGTATTTT

CDR3 length: 13
V gene: TRBV11-3
D gene: .
clone size: medium-sized
J gene: TRBJ2-1
CDR3 protein: CASSPTVRNEQFF
CDR3 DNA: TGTGCCAGCAGCCCAACTGTCAGGAATGAGCAGTTCTTC

CDR3 length: 17
V gene: TRBV7-6
D gene: TRBD2
clone size: .
J gene: TRBJ2-5
CDR3 protein: CASSPPFGGGEGETQYF
CDR3 DNA: TGTGCCAGCAGCCCCCCTTTCGGGGGGGGGGAGGGGGAGACCCAGTACTTC

CDR3 length: 14
V gene: TRBV7-8
D gene: TRBD1
clone size: medium-sized
J gene: TRBJ1-1
CDR3 protein: CASSLGQGRTEAFF
CDR3 DNA: TGTGCCAGCAGCTTGGGACAGGGAAGAACTGAAGCTTTCTTT

CDR3 length: 13
V gene: TRBV10-3
D gene: TRBD2
clone size: .
J gene: TRBJ2-5
CDR3 protein: CAISAGGRIEQYF
CDR3 DNA: TGTGCCATCAGTGCGGGGGGGCGGATTGAGCAGTACTTC

CDR3 length: 15
V gene: TRBV7-6
D gene: TRBD2
clone size: few
J gene: TRBJ2-1
CDR3 protein: CASSSLAGVYNEQFF
CDR3 DNA: TGTGCCAGCAGCTCTTTAGCGGGGGTATACAATGAGCAGTTCTTC

CDR3 length: 13
V gene: TRBV6-1
D gene: TRBD2
clone size: .
J gene: TRBJ2-3
CDR3 protein: CASSERLAGFLFF
CDR3 DNA: TGTGCCAGCAGTGAACGCCTAGCGGGATTTCTGTTCTTC

CDR3 length: 13
V gene: TRBV6-8
D gene: .
clone size: once
J gene: TRBJ1-2
CDR3 protein: CASRIQGKTGYTF
CDR3 DNA: TGTGCCAGCAGGATACAGGGAAAAACCGGCTACACCTTC

CDR3 length: 17
V gene: TRBV6-5
D gene: TRBD2
clone size: once
J gene: TRBJ2-7
CDR3 protein: CASSYPREGHSYNEQYF
CDR3 DNA: TGTGCCAGCAGTTACCCGAGGGAGGGCCATTCCTACAATGAGCAGTACTTC

CDR3 length: 12
V gene: TRBV6-1
D gene: .
clone size: .
J gene: TRBJ2-1
CDR3 protein: CASWSVYNEQFF
CDR3 DNA: TGTGCCAGCTGGAGTGTCTACAATGAGCAGTTCTTC

CDR3 length: 14
V gene: TRBV7-1
D gene: .
clone size: .
J gene: TRBJ2-1
CDR3 protein: CASSSHSSRDEQFF
CDR3 DNA: TGTGCCAGCAGCTCCCACTCCAGTCGGGACGAGCAGTTCTTC

CDR3 length: 15
V gene: TRBV6-1
D gene: .
clone size: many
J gene: TRBJ2-1
CDR3 protein: CATRNRDSSYNEQFF
CDR3 DNA: TGTGCCACCCGAAACAGGGATAGCTCCTACAATGAGCAGTTCTTC

CDR3 length: 15
V gene: TRBV11-2
D gene: TRBD1
clone size: .
J gene: TRBJ2-3
CDR3 protein: CASSLQGAVAGTQYF
CDR3 DNA: TGTGCCAGCAGCTTACAGGGGGCGGTGGCCGGGACGCAGTATTTT

CDR3 length: 15
V gene: TRBV28
D gene: TRBD2
clone size: .
J gene: TRBJ2-1
CDR3 protein: CASTLSTSGINEQFF
CDR3 DNA: TGTGCCAGCACCCTATCGACTAGCGGGATAAATGAGCAGTTCTTC

CDR3 length: 16
V gene: TRBV27
D gene: TRBD2
clone size: .
J gene: TRBJ2-7
CDR3 protein: CASSPRLAGGAYEQYF
CDR3 DNA: TGTGCCAGCAGTCCTAGACTAGCGGGGGGCGCTTACGAGCAGTACTTC

CDR3 length: 14
V gene: TRBV6-8
D gene: .
clone size: .
J gene: TRBJ1-5
CDR3 protein: CASSTEYSNQPQHF
CDR3 DNA: TGTGCCAGTTCTACAGAGTATAGCAATCAGCCCCAGCATTTT

CDR3 length: 18
V gene: TRBV7-2
D gene: .
clone size: medium-sized
J gene: TRBJ2-6
CDR3 protein: CASSLQPAGFSGANVLTF
CDR3 DNA: TGTGCCAGCAGCTTGCAGCCAGCGGGTTTCTCTGGGGCCAACGTCCTGACTTTC

CDR3 length: 13
V gene: TRBV6-8
D gene: .
clone size: .
J gene: TRBJ2-5
CDR3 protein: CASSVRQTETQYF
CDR3 DNA: TGTGCCAGCAGTGTGCGACAGACAGAGACCCAGTACTTC